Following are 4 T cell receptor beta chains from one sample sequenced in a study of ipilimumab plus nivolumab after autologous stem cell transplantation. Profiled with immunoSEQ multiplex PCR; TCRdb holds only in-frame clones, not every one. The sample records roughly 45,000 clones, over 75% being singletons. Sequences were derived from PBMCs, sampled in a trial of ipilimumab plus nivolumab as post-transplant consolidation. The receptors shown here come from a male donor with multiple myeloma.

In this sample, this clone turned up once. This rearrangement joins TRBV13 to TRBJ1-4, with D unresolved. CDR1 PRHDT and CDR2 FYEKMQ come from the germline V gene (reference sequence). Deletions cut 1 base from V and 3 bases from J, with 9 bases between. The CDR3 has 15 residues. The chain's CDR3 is CASSLASVSNEKLFF. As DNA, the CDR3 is TGTGCCAGCAGCTTAGCCAGTGTTTCTAATGAAAAACTGTTTTTT.

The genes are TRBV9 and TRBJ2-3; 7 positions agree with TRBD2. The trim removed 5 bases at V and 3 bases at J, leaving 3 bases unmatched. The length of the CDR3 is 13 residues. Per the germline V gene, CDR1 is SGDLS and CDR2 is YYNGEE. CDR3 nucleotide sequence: TGTGCCAGCAGTAACGGGGGGACAGATACGCAGTATTTT. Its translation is CASSNGGTDTQYF. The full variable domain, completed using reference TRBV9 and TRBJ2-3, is DSGVTQTPKHLITATGQRVTLRCSPRSGDLSVYWYQQSLDQGLQFLIQYYNGEERAKGNILERFSAQQFPDLHSELNLSSLELGDSALYFCASSNGGTDTQYFGPGTRLTVL.

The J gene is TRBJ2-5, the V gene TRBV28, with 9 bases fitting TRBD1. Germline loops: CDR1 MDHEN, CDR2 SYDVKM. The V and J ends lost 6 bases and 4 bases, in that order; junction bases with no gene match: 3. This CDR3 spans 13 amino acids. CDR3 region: CASRTQGAETQYF. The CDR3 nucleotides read TGTGCCAGCAGGACACAGGGGGCAGAGACCCAGTACTTC.

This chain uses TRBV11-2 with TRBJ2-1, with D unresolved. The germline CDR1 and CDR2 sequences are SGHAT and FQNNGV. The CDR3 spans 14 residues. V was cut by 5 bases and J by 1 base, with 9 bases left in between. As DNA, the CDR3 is TGTGCCAGCAGCCCAATGGGGTCCTACAATGAGCAGTTCTTC. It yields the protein CASSPMGSYNEQFF. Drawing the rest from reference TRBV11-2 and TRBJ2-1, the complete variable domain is EAGVAQSPRYKIIEKRQSVAFWCNPISGHATLYWYQQILGQGPKLLIQFQNNGVVDDSQLPKDRFSAERLKGVDSTLKIQPAKLEDSAVYLCASSPMGSYNEQFFGPGTRLTVL.